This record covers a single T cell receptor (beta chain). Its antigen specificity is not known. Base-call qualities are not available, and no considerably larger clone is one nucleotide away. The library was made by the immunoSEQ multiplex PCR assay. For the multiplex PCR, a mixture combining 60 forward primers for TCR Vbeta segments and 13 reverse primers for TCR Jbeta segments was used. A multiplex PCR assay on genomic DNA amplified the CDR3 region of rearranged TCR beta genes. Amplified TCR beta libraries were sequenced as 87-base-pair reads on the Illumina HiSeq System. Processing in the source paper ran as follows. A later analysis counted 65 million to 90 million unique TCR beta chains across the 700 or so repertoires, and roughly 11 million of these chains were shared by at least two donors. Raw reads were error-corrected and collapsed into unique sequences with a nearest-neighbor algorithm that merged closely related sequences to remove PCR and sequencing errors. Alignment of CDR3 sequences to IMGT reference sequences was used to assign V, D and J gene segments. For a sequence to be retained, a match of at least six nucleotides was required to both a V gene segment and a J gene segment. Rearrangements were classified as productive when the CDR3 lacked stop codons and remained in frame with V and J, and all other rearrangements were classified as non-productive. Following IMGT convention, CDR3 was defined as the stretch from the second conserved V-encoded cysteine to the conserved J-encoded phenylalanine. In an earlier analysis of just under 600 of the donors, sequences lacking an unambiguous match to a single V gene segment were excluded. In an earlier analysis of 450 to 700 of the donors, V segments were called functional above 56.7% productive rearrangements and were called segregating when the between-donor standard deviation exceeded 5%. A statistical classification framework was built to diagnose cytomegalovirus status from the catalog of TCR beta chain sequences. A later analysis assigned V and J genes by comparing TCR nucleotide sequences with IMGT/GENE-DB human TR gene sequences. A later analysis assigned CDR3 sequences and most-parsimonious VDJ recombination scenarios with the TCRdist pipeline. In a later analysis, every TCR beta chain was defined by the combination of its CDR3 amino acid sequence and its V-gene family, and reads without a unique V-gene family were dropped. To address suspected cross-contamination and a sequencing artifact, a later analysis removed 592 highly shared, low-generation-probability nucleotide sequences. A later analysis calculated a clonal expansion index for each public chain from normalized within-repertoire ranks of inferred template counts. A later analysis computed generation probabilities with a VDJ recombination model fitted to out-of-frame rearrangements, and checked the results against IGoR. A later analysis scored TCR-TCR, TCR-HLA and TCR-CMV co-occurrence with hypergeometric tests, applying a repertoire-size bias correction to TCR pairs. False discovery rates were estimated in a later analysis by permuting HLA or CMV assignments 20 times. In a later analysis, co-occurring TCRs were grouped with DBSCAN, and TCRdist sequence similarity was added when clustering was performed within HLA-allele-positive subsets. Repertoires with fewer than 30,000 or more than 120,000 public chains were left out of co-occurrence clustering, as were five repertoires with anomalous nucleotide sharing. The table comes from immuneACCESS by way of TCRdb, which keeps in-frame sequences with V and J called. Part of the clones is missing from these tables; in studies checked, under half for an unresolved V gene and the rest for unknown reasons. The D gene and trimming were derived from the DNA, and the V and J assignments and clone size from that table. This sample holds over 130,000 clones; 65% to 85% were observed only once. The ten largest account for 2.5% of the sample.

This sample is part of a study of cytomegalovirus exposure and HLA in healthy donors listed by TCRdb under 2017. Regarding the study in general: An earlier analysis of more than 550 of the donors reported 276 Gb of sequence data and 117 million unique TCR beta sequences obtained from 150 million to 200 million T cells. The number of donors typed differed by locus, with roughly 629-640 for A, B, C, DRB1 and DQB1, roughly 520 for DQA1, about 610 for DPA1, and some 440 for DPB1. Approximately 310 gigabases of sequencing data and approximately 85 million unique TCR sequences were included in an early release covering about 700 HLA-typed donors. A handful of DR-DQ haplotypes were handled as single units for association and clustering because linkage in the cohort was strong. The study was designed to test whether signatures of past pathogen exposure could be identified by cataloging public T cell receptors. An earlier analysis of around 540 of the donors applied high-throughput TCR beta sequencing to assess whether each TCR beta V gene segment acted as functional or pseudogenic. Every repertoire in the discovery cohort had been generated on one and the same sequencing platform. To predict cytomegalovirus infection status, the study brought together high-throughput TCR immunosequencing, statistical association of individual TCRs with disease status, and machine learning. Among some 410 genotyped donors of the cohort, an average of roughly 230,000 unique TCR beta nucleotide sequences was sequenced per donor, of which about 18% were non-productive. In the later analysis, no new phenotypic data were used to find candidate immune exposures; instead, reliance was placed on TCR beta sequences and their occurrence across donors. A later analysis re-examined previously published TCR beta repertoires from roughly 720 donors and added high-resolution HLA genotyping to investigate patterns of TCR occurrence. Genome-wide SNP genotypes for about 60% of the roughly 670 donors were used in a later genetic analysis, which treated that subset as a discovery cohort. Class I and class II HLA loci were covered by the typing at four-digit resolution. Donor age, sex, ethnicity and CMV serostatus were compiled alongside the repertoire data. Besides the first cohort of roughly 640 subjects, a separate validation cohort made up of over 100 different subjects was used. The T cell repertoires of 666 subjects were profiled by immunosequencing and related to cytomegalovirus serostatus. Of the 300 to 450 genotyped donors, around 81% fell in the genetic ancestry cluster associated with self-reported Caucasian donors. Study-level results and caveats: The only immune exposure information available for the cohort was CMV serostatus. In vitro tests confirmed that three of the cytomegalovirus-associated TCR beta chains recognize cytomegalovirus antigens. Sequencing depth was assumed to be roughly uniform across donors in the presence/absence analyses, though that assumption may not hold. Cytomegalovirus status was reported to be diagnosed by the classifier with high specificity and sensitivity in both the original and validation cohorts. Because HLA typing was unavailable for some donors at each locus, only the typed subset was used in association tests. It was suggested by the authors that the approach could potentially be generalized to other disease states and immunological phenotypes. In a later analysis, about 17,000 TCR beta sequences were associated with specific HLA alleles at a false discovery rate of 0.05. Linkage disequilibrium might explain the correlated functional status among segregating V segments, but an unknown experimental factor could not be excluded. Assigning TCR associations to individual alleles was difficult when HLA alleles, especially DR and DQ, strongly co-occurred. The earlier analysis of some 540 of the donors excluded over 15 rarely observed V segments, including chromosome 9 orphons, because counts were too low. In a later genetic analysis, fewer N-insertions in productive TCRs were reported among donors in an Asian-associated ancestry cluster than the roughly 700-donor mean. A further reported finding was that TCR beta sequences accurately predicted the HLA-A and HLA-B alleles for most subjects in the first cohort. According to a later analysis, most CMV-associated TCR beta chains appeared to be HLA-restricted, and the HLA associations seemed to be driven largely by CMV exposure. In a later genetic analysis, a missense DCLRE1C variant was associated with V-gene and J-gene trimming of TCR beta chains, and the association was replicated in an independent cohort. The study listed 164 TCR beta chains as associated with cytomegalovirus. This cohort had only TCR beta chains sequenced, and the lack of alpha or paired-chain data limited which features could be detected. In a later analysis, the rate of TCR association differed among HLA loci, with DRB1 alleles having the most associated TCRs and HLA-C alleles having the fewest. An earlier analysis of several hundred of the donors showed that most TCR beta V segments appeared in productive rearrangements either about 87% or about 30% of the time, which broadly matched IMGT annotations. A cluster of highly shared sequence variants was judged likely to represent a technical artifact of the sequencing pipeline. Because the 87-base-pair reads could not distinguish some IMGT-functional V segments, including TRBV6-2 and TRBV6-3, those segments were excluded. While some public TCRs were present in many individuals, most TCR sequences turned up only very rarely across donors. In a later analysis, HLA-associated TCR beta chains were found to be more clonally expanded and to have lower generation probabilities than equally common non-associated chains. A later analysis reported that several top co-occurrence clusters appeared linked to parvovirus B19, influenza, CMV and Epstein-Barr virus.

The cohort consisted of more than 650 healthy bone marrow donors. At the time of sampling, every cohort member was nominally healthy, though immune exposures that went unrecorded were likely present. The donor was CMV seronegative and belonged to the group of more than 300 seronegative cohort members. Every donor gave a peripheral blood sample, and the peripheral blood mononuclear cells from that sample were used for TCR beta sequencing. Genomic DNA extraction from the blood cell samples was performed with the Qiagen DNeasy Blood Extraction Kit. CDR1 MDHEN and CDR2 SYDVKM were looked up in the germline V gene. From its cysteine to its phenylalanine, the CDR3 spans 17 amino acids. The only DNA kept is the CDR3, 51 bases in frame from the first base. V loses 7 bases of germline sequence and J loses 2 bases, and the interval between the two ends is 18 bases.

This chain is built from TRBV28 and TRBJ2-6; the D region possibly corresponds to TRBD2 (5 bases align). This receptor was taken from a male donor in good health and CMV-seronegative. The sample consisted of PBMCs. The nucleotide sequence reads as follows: TGTGCCAGCACCCCAGGACTGGCGCGCCCTGGGGCCAACGTCCTGACTTTC. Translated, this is CASTPGLARPGANVLTF.